The clone carrying this TCR beta chain has a handful of counts. What it binds is not known. The data were taken from a study of siplizumab effects on memory and regulatory T cells. General study findings and limits: Alloreactive sequences from unstimulated CD4+ memory cells fell significantly with siplizumab.

Per sample, the assay covered 100,000 or so TCR templates. Sequenced by immunoSEQ multiplex PCR; TCRdb stores in-frame clones only, minus some. The sample shows tens of thousands of clones, less than 85% of them seen only once. Germline loops: CDR1 MNHNY, CDR2 SVGAGI (reference sequence). The CDR3 runs 14 residues. V lost 6 bases and J lost 5, with 16 bases in between. This chain uses TRBV6-6 with TRBJ2-5, with D possibly being TRBD2 (6 bases). The sample was memory CD4+ T cells sorted from blood. The origin of this receptor is a human donor in good health. Here the CDR3 DNA reads TGTGCCAGCAGGGGGGACCTCGGAGGGGAGACCCAGTACTTC. Protein: CASRGDLGGETQYF.